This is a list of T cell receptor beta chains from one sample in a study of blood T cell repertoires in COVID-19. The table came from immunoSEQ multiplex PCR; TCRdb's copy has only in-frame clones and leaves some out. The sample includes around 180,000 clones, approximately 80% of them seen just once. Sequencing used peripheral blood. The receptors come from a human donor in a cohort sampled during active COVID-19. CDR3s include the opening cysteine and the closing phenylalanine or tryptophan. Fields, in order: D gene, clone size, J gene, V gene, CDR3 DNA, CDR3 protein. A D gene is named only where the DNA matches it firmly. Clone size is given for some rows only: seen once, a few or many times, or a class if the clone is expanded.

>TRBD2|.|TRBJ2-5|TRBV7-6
TGTGCCAGCAGTCCGGGACTAGCGGGGGGGATAGAGACCCAGTACTTC
CASSPGLAGGIETQYF
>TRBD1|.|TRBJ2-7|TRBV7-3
TGTGCCAGCAGCTATCCAGGGGGCGAGCAGTACTTC
CASSYPGGEQYF
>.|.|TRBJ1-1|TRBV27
TGTGCCAGCAGTCTAACTGTACAGGGGAACACTGAAGCTTTCTTT
CASSLTVQGNTEAFF
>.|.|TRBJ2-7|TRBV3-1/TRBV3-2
TGTGCCAGCAGCCAGCAGGCCGAAACCTACGAGCAGTACTTC
CASSQQAETYEQYF
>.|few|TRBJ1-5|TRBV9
TGTGCCAGCAGCGCCGGACAGAGTAATCAGCCCCAGCATTTT
CASSAGQSNQPQHF
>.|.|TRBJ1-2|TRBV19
TGTGCCAGTAGTATATTTCGACGGGATTATGGCTACACCTTC
CASSIFRRDYGYTF
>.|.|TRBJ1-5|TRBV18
TGTGCCAGCTCACCGTCGGTTAATCAGCCCCAGCATTTT
CASSPSVNQPQHF
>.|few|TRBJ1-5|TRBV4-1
TGCGCCAGCAGCCAGAGTATAGATCAGCCCCAGCATTTT
CASSQSIDQPQHF
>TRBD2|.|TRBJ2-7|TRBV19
TGTGCCAGTAGTATAGTGCGGGGGTCCTACGAGCAGTACTTC
CASSIVRGSYEQYF
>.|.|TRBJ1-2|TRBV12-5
TGTGCTAGTGGTTTGGTACTGAGGTCGGAGGGGCCGCCAAGGGGCTACACCTTC
CASGLVLRSEGPPRGYTF